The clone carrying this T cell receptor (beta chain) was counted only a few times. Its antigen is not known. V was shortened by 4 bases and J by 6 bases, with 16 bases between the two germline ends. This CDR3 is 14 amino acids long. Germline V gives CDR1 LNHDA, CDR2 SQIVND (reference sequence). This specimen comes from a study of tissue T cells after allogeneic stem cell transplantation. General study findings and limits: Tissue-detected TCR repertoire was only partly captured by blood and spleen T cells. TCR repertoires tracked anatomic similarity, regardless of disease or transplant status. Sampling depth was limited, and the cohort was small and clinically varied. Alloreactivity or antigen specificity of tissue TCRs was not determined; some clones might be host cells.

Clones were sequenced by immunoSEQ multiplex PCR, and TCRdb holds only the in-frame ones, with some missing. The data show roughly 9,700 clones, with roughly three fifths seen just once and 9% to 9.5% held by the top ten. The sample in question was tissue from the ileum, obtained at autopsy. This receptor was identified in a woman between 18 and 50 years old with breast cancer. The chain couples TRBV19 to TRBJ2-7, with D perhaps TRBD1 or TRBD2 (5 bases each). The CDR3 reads CASSRGVRVTEQYF. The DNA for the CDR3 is TGTGCCAGTAGTAGGGGAGTCAGGGTAACCGAGCAGTACTTC.